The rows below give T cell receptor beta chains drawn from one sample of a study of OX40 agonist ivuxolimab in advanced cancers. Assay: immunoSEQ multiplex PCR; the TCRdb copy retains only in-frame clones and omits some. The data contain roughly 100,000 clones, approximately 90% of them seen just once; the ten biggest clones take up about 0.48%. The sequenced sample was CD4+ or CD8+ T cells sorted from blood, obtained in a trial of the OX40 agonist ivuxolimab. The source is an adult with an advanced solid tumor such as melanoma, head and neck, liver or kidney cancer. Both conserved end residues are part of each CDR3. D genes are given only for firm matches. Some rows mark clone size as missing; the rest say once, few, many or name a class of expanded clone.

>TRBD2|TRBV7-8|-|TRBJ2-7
CASSLAREGSEQYF
TGTGCCAGCAGCTTAGCGAGGGAGGGCAGCGAGCAGTACTTC
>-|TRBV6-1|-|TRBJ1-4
CASRRVATNEKLFF
TGTGCCAGCAGGAGAGTTGCAACTAATGAAAAACTGTTTTTT
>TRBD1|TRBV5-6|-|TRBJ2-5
CASSSPTGGETQYF
TGTGCCAGCAGCTCACCTACAGGGGGGGAGACCCAGTACTTC
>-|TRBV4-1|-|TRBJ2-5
CASSQDGLGTETQYF
TGCGCCAGCAGCCAAGATGGGTTAGGGACAGAGACCCAGTACTTC
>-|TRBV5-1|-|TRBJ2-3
CASSLPGPTDTQYF
TGCGCCAGCAGCTTGCCGGGCCCGACAGATACGCAGTATTTT
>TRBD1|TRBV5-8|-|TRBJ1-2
CASGSEIGTGYGYTF
TGTGCCAGCGGATCGGAGATCGGGACAGGCTATGGCTACACCTTC
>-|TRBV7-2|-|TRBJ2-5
CASSLVSQPQETQYF
TGTGCCAGCAGCTTAGTGTCCCAGCCCCAAGAGACCCAGTACTTC
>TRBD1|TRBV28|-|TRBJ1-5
CASSLTQGAYQPQHF
TGTGCCAGCAGTTTAACGCAGGGGGCATATCAGCCCCAGCATTTT
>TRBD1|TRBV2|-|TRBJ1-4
CASMKGAAEEKLFF
TGTGCCAGCATGAAGGGGGCTGCGGAAGAAAAACTGTTTTTT
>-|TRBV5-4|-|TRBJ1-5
CASSLEPGPWPQHF
TGTGCCAGCAGCTTGGAGCCAGGGCCTTGGCCCCAGCATTTT
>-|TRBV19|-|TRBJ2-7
CASSMSGTISSYEQYF
TGTGCCAGTAGTATGTCTGGGACGATTAGCTCCTACGAGCAGTACTTC
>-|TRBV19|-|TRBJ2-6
CASSFSGANVLTF
TGTGCCAGTAGTTTCTCTGGGGCCAACGTCCTGACTTTC
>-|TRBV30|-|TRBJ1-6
CAWRADGGYSPLHF
TGTGCCTGGAGGGCGGACGGAGGGTATTCACCCCTCCACTTT
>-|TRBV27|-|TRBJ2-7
CASSLGAGGYEQYF
TGTGCCAGCAGTTTAGGCGCAGGGGGGTACGAGCAGTACTTC
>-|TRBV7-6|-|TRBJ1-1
CAGSTTENTEAFF
TGTGCCGGCAGTACAACAGAGAACACTGAAGCTTTCTTT
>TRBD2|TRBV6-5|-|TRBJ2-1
CASSYSSSGGWRFF
TGTGCCAGCAGTTACTCGAGTAGCGGGGGGTGGCGGTTCTTC
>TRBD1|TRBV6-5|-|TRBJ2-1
CASHVDRVGNEQFF
TGTGCCAGCCATGTCGACAGGGTGGGCAATGAGCAGTTCTTC
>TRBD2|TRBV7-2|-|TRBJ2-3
CASSLFTSGTDTQYF
TGTGCCAGCAGCTTATTTACTAGCGGGACAGATACGCAGTATTTT
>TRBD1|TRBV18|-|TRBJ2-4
CASSLLAGGVEAKNIQYF
TGTGCCAGCTCACTGTTGGCAGGGGGCGTTGAGGCCAAAAACATTCAGTACTTC
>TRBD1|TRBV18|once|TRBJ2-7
CASSRTGTGREEQYF
TGTGCCAGCTCACGGACCGGGACAGGGAGGGAGGAGCAGTACTTC
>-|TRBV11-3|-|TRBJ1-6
CASSLDPRSPLHF
TGTGCCAGCAGCTTAGATCCGCGATCACCCCTCCACTTT
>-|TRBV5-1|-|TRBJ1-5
CASSLEGGKEQPQHF
TGCGCCAGCAGCTTGGAGGGGGGGAAGGAACAGCCCCAGCATTTT
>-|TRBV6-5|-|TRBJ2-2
CASRTGRGTGELFF
TGTGCCAGCAGGACGGGGCGGGGAACCGGGGAGCTGTTTTTT